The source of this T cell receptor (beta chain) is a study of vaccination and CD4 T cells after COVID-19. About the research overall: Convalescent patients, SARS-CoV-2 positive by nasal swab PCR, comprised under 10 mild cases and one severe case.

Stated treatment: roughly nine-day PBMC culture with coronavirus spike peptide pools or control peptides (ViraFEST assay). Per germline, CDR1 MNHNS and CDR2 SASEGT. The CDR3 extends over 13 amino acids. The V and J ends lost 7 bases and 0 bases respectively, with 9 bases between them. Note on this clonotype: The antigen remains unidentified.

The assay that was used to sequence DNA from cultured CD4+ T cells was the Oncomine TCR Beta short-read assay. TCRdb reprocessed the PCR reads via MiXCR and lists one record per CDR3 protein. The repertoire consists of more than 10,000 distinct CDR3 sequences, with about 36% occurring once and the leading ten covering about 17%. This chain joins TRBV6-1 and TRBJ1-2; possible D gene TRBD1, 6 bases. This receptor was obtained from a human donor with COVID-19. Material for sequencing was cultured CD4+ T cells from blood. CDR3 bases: TGTGCCAGCACGGGGGGCGCTAACTATGGCTACACCTTC. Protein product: CASTGGANYGYTF.